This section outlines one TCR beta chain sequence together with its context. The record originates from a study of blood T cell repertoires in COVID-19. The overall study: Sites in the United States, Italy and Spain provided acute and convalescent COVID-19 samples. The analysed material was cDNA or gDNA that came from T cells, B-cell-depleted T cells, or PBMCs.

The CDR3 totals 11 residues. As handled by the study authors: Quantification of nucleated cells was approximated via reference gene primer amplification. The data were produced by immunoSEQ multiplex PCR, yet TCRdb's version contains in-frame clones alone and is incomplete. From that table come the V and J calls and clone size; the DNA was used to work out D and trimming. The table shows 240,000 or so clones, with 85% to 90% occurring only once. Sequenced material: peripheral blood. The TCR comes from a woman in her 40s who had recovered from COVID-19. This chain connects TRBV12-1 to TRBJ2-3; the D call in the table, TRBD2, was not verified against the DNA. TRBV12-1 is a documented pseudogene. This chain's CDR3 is CASSLTDTQYF. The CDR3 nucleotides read TGTGCCAGCAGCCTCACAGATACGCAGTATTTT.